This TCR beta chain was recorded in a study of blood T cell repertoires in COVID-19. CDR3 length: 15 amino acids. The germline CDR1 and CDR2 sequences are SGHRS and YFSETQ. V was shortened by 3 bases and J by 4 bases, with 16 bases between the two germline ends. TCRdb keeps only in-frame clones here, not all; method: immunoSEQ multiplex PCR. The repertoire holds 180,000 or so clones, with 70% to 90% as singletons. Enrollment of patients from Seattle took place during active infection, with longitudinal follow-up. The chain has TRBV5-1 and TRBJ1-1; D is possibly TRBD1 (5 bases). Sequencing was done on a sample of peripheral blood. This sequence originates from a person aged 65 to 85 with COVID-19, enrolled during active disease. This chain's CDR3 is CASSWGMQGGTEAFF. The DNA for the CDR3 is TGCGCCAGCAGCTGGGGAATGCAGGGCGGCACTGAAGCTTTCTTT.